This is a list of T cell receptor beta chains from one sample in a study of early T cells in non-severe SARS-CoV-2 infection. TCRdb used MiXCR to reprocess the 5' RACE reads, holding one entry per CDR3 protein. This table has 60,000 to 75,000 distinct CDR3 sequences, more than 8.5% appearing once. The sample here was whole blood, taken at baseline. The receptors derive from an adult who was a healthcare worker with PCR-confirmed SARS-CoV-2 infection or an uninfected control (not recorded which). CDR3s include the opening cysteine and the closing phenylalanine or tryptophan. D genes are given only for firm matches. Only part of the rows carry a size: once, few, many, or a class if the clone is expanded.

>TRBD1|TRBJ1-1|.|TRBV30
TGTGCCTGGAGCCGGGACAGGGGGTTTTTGGGCGTGAACACTGAAGCTTTCTTT
CAWSRDRGFLGVNTEAFF
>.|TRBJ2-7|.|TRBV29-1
TGCAGCGTTCAAAACAGGGGAGGGGACTACGAGCAGTACTTC
CSVQNRGGDYEQYF
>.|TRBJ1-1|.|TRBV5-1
TGCGCCAGCAGCTCCGAACAGGTCCAGAACACTGAAGCTTTCTTT
CASSSEQVQNTEAFF
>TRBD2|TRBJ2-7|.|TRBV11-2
TGTGCCAGCAGCGTGGCGGGAGCGTCCGAGCAGTACTTC
CASSVAGASEQYF
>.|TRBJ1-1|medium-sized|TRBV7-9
TGTGCCAGCAGCTTAATTGACGGAAAGAACACTGAAGCTTTCTTT
CASSLIDGKNTEAFF
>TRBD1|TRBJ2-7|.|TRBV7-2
TGTGCCAGCAGCTCCGGGGGACAGGATTTCTACGAGCAGTACTTC
CASSSGGQDFYEQYF
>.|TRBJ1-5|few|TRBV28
TGTGCCAGCAGTTTATATCGGTCCTCCAATCAGCCCCAGCATTTT
CASSLYRSSNQPQHF
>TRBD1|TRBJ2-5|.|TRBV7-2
TGTGCCAGCAGCTTAGCGGGGACAGTCAAAGAGACCCAGTACTTC
CASSLAGTVKETQYF
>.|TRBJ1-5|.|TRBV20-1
TGCAGTGCTAGAGATTTGAAGACAGGCAGTTATAGCAATCAGCCCCAGCATTTT
CSARDLKTGSYSNQPQHF
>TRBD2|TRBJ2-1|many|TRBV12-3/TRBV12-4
TGTGCCAGCAGTTTGGGGCCGGGAGGGAGCTCCTACAATGAGCAGTTCTTC
CASSLGPGGSSYNEQFF
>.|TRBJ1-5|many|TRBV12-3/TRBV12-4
TGTGCCAGCAGTCCAGAACCCAATCTCGAGTGGGTGCAGCCCCAGCATTTT
CASSPEPNLEWVQPQHF
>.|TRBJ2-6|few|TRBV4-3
TGCGCCAGCAGCCAAGATCGCTGGAACACTGGGGCCAACGTCCTGACTTTC
CASSQDRWNTGANVLTF
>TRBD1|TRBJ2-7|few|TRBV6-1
TGTGCCAGCAGTGACCGGGACAGGGGGCGTCGAGAGCAGTACTTC
CASSDRDRGRREQYF
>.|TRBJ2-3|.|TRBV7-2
TGTGCCAGCAGCTTTCGTAAGGGCACAGATACGCAGTATTTT
CASSFRKGTDTQYF
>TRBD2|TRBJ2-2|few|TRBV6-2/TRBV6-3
TGTGCCAGCGGATATAGCGGGTTTAACACCGGGGAGCTGTTTTTT
CASGYSGFNTGELFF
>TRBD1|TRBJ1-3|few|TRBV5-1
TGCGCCAGCAGCTTGGGGACAGGGCCCGGAAACACCATATATTTT
CASSLGTGPGNTIYF
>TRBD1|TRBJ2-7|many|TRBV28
TGTGCCAGCAGCCAATGGAGGGACAGGGCCTACGAGCAGTACTTC
CASSQWRDRAYEQYF
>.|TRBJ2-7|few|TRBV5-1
TGCGCCAGCAGCCGCCCTGGCGACTCCTACGAGCAGTACTTC
CASSRPGDSYEQYF
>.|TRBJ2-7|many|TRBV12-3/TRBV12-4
TGTGCCAGCAGTTCAGGAGGCCCTAGGGAGCAGTACTTC
CASSSGGPREQYF
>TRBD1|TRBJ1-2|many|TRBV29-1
TGCAGCACGACGCCCGGGACAGCCGACCCGAGGAGCTATGGCTACACCTTC
CSTTPGTADPRSYGYTF
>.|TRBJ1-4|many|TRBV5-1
TGCGCCAGCAGCTTGGTCGGGGGAAGTGAAAAACTGTTTTTT
CASSLVGGSEKLFF
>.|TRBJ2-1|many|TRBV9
TGTGCCAGCAGCGCATCAGGGGTCAATGAGCAGTTCTTC
CASSASGVNEQFF
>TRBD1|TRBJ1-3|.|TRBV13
TGTGCCAGCAGCCACCTATCTGGAGACAGGGGCCACTCTGGAAACACCATATATTTT
CASSHLSGDRGHSGNTIYF
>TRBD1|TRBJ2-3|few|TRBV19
TGTGCCAGTAGTATAGGGGGACAGGGAAAAGGGACGCAGTATTTT
CASSIGGQGKGTQYF
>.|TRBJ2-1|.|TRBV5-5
TGTGCCAGCAGCAAAGGAAACAATGAGCAGTTCTTC
CASSKGNNEQFF
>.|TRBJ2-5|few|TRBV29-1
TGCAGCGCCGCGGGACTTCTAGATCAAGAGACCCAGTACTTC
CSAAGLLDQETQYF
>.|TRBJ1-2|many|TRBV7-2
TGTGCCAGCAGCACCGGGACTTATGGCTACACCTTC
CASSTGTYGYTF